This TCR beta chain was recovered during a study of cytomegalovirus exposure and HLA in healthy donors. Study conclusions and caveats: An apparent linkage of common viral pathogens to several of the most significant clusters emerged in a later analysis. CMV serostatus was the sole immune exposure data available. An observed cluster of highly shared sequence variants was recorded as a likely sequencing artifact.

The CDR3 totals 15 residues. V shed 5 bases and J shed 1 base, with 14 bases lying between them. The germline V gene has CDR1 MNHNS and CDR2 SASEGT. A note on this clone: Its specificity is not known.

The PCR ran on 60 Vbeta and 13 Jbeta primers. The assay was immunoSEQ multiplex PCR, and TCRdb's table has in-frame clones only and misses some. The sample contains approximately 190,000 clones, approximately 84% of which appear only once. The chain combines TRBV6-1 with TRBJ2-5, with D perhaps matching TRBD1 (6 bases). This TCR came from a man in his fifties or sixties in good health and CMV-seronegative. The sample was PBMCs. The chain's CDR3 is CASSPQGEVQETQYF. CDR3 DNA: TGTGCCAGCAGTCCACAGGGTGAAGTCCAAGAGACCCAGTACTTC.